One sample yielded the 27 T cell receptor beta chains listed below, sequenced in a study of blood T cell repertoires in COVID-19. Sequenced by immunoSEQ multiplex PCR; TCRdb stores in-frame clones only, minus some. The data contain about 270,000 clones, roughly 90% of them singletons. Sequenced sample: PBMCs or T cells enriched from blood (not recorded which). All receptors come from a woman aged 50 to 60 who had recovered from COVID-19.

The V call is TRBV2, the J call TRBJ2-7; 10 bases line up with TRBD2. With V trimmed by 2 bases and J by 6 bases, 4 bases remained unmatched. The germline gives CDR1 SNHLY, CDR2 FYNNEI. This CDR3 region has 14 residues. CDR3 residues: CASSERLAGAEQYF. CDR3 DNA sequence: TGTGCCAGCAGTGAAAGGCTAGCGGGAGCCGAGCAGTACTTC.

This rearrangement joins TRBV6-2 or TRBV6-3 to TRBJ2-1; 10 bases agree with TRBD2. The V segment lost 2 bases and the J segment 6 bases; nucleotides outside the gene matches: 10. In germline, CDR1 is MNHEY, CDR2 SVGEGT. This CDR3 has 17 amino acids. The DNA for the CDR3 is TGTGCCAGCAGTTACCTTCCAGCGGGAGGGCCCCCCAATGAGCAGTTCTTC. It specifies CASSYLPAGGPPNEQFF.

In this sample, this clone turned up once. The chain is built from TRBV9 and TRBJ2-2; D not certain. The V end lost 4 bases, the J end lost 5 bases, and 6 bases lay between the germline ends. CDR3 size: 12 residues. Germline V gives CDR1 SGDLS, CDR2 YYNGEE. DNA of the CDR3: TGTGCCAGCAGCTCCCAGACCGGGGAGCTGTTTTTT. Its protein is CASSSQTGELFF.

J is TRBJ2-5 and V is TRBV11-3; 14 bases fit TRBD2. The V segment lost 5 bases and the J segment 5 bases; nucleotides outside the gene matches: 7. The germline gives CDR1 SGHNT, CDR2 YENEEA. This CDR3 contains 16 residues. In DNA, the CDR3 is TGTGCCAGCAGCCAGGGACTAGCGGGAGTAGGTGAGACCCAGTACTTC. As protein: CASSQGLAGVGETQYF.

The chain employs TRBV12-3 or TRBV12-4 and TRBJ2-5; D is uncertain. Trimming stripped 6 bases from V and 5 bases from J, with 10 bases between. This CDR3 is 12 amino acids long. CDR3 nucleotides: TGTGCCAGCAGCCTTGGGCCGGAGACCCAGTACTTC. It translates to CASSLGPETQYF.

CDR3: CASSLWGGTFSEQYF. In nucleotides, the CDR3 is TGTGCCAGCAGTTTATGGGGGGGGACATTCTCCGAGCAGTACTTC. This chain joins TRBV28 and TRBJ2-7, with a possible D match to TRBD2 (7 bases). V was trimmed by 0 bases and J by 6 bases, leaving 15 bases between them. The CDR3 is 15 amino acids. Per germline, CDR1 MDHEN and CDR2 SYDVKM.

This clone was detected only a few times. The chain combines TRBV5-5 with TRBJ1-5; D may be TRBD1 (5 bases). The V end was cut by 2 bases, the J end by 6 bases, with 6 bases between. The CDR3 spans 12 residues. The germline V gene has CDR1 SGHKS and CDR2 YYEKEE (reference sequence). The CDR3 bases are TGTGCCAGCAGCTTCGGGGGTCAGCCCCAGCATTTT. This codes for CASSFGGQPQHF. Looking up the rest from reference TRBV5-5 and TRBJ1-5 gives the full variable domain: DAGVTQSPTHLIKTRGQQVTLRCSPISGHKSVSWYQQVLGQGPQFIFQYYEKEERGRGNFPDRFSARQFPNYSSELNVNALLLGDSALYLCASSFGGQPQHFGDGTRLSIL.

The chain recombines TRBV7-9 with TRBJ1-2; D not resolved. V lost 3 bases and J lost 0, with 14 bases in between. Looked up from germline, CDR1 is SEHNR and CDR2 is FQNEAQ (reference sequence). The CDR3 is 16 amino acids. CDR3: CASSFASAEANYGYTF. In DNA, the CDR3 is TGTGCCAGCAGCTTCGCCTCGGCGGAAGCTAACTATGGCTACACCTTC.

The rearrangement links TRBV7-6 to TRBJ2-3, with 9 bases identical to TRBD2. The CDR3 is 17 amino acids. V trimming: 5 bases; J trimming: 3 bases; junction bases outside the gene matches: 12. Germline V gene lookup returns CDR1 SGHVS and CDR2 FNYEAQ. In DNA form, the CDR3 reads TGTGCCAGCAGCCCGAGGGCGGCGGGAGGGCCGACAGATACGCAGTATTTT. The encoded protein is CASSPRAAGGPTDTQYF.

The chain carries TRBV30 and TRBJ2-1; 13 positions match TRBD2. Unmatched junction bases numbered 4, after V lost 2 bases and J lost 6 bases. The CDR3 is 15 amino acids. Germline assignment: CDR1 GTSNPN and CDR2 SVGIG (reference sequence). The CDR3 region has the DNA TGTGCCTGGAGTCGGACTAGCGGGAGTGTCAATGAGCAGTTCTTC. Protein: CAWSRTSGSVNEQFF. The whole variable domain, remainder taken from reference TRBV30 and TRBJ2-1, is SQTIHQWPATLVQPVGSPLSLECTVEGTSNPNLYWYRQAAGRGLQLLFYSVGIGQISSEVPQNLSASRPQDRQFILSSKKLLLSDSGFYLCAWSRTSGSVNEQFFGPGTRLTVL.

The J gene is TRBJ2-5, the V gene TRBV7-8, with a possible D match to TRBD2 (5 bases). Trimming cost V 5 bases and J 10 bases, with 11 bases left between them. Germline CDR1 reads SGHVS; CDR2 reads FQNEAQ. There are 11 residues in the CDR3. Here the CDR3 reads CASSPFGVQYF. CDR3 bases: TGTGCCAGCAGCCCCTTCGGGGTCCAGTACTTC.

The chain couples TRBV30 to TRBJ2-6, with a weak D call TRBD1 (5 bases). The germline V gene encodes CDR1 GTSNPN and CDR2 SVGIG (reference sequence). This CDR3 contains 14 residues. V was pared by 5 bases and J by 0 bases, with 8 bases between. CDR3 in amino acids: CAWGAGSGANVLTF. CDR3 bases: TGTGCCTGGGGGGCAGGCTCTGGGGCCAACGTCCTGACTTTC.

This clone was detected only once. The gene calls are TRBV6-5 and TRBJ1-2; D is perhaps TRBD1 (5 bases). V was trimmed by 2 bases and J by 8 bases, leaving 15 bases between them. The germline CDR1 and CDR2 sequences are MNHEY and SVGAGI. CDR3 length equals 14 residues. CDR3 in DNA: TGTGCCAGCAGTTACGGGGGGGGATTCGAAGGCTACACCTTC. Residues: CASSYGGGFEGYTF.

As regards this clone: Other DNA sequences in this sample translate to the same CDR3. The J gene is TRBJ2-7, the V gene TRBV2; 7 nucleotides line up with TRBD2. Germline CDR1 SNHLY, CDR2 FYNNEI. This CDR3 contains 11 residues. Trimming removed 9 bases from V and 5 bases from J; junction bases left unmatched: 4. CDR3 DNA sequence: TGTGCCAGTAGCGGGTTCAACGAGCAGTACTTC. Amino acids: CASSGFNEQYF.

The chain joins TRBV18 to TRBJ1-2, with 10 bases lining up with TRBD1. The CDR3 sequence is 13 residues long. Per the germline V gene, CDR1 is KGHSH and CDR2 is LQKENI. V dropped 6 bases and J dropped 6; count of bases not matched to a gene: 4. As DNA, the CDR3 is TGTGCCAGCTCCCCGGACAGGGGGAATGGCTACACCTTC. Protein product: CASSPDRGNGYTF.

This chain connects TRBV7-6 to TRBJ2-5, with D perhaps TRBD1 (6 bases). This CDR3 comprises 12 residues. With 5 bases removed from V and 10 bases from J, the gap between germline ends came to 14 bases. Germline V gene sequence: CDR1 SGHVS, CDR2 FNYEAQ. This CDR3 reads CASSPGVLGQYF. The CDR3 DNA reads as TGTGCCAGCAGCCCAGGGGTTCTTGGCCAGTACTTC.

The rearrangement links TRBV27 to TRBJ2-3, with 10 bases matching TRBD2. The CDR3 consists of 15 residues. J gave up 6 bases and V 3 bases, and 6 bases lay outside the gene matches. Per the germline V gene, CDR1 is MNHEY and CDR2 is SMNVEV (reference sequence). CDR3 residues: CASSFSTSGADTQYF. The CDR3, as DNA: TGTGCCAGCAGTTTTTCCACTAGCGGGGCGGATACGCAGTATTTT.

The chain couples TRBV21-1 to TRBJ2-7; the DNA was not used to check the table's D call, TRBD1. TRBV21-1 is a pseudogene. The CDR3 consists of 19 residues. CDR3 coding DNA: TGTGCCAGCACCACAAAGGGAATCGGGTTCTGGGACAGGGACTACGAGCAGTACTTC. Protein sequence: CASTTKGIGFWDRDYEQYF.

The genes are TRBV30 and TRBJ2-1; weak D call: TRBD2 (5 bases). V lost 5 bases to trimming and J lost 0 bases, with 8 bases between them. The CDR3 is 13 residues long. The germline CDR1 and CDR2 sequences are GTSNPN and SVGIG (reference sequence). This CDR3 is CAWGLSSYNEQFF. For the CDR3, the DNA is TGTGCCTGGGGACTCAGCTCCTACAATGAGCAGTTCTTC.

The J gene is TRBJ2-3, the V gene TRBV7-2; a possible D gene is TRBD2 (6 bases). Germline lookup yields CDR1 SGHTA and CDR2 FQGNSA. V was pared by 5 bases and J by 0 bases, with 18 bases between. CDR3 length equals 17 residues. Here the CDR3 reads CASSLRGGGGSTDTQYF. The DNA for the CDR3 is TGTGCCAGCAGCCTACGGGGAGGTGGAGGGAGCACAGATACGCAGTATTTT.

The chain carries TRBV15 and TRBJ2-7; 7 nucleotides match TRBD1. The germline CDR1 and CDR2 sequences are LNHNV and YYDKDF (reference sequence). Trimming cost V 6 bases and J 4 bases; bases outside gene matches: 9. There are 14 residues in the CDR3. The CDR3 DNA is TGTGCCACCAGGCGTAACTGGGACAGTTACGAGCAGTACTTC. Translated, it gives CATRRNWDSYEQYF.

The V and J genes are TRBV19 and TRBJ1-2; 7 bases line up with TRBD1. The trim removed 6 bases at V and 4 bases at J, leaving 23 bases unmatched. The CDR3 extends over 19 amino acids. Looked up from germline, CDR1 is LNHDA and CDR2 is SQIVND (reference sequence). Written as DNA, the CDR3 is TGTGCCAGTAGGCCTTCCCGTCCCCCTAAAACAGGGGAAAGCTATGGCTACACCTTC. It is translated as CASRPSRPPKTGESYGYTF.

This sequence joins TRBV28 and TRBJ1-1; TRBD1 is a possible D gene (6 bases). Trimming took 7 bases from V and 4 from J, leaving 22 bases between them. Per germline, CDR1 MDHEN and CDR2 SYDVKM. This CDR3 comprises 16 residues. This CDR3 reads CASTLMAGGPGTEAFF. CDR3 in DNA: TGTGCCAGCACCCTTATGGCGGGGGGGCCGGGCACTGAAGCTTTCTTT.

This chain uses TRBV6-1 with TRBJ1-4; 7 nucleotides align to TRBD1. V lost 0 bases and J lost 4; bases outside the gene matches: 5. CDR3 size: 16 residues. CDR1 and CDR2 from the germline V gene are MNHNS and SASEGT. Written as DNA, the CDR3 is TGTGCCAGCAGTGAAGCGACAGGGCAGAGTAATGAAAAACTGTTTTTT. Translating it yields CASSEATGQSNEKLFF.

DNA for the CDR3: TGTGCCTGTAAGACTCTGTACTCGGGACAGGCAGGAGGCTACACCTTC. As protein: CACKTLYSGQAGGYTF. This sequence joins TRBV30 and TRBJ1-2, with 8 bases identical to TRBD1. The CDR3 loop spans 16 amino acids. After removal of 6 bases from V and 8 bases from J, the junction contained 20 bases not matched to a gene. The V gene's germline CDR1 is GTSNPN and CDR2 SVGIG (reference sequence).

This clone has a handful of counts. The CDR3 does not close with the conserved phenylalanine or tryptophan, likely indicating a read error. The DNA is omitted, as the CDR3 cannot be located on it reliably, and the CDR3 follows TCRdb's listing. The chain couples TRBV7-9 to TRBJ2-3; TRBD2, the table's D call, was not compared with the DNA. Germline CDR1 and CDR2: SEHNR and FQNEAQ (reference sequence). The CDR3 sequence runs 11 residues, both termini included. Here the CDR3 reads CASSPYLDRIP.

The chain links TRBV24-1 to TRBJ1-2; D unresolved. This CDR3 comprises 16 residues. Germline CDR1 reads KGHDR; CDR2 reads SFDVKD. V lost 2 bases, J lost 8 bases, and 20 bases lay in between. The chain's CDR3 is CATSDSTKVEGGGYTF. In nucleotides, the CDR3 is TGTGCCACCAGTGATTCGACAAAAGTGGAAGGAGGAGGCTACACCTTC.